Sequencing of this T cell receptor beta chain was carried out in a study of T-cell memory formation after mild COVID-19. Germline V gene lookup returns CDR1 LNHDA and CDR2 SQIVND (reference sequence). The CDR3 totals 16 residues. J was trimmed by 4 bases and V by 2 bases; bases with no gene match: 10. This clonotype came up once. With constant-segment primers, 5'RACE yielded cDNA libraries of TCR alpha and TCR beta that carried sample barcodes and UMIs. MiXCR, applied by TCRdb to the 5' RACE reads, yields one record per CDR3 protein. This sample has 530,000 or so distinct CDR3 sequences, with 17% found just once.

Source material: PBMCs or a T cell subset sorted from them (not recorded which). This receptor was identified in an adult woman who had mild COVID-19 (a few samples of this study predate the infection). Cell type and time point are not known. The chain employs TRBV19 and TRBJ2-5, with 7 nucleotides matching TRBD1. Here the CDR3 reads CASSIYSGAGGETQYF. The CDR3 DNA is TGTGCCAGTAGTATATATTCTGGGGCAGGGGGAGAGACCCAGTACTTC.